These 6 T cell receptor beta chains came from one sample sequenced in a study of blood T cell repertoires in COVID-19. The protocol was immunoSEQ multiplex PCR, while the TCRdb copy is restricted to in-frame clones and leaves out a portion. Among approximately 190,000 clones listed, approximately 90% were seen once. Sequencing was carried out using peripheral blood. These receptors were obtained from a man between 60 and 75 years old with active or convalescent COVID-19.

The chain links TRBV6-4 to TRBJ1-4; D may be TRBD1 (5 bases). Between the trimmed V and J ends, which lost 2 bases and 2 bases, there was a span of 21 bases. From germline, CDR1 is MRHNA and CDR2 SNTAGT. CDR3 size: 19 residues. CDR3 loop: CASSDPQEQGIRTNEKLFF. CDR3 coding DNA: TGTGCCAGCAGTGACCCCCAGGAGCAGGGCATAAGGACTAATGAAAAACTGTTTTTT.

This rearrangement joins TRBV5-1 to TRBJ2-3, with D possibly matching TRBD1 (5 bases). Per the germline V gene, CDR1 is SGHRS and CDR2 is YFSETQ. V was shortened by 0 bases and J by 2 bases, with 7 bases between the two germline ends. The CDR3 is 14 residues long. The CDR3, as DNA: TGCGCCAGCAGCTTGGGACAGTTCACAGATACGCAGTATTTT. It codes for CASSLGQFTDTQYF.

The sample holds a few counts of this clone. The V gene is TRBV9, the J gene TRBJ1-4; 9 positions match TRBD1. With V trimmed by 0 bases and J by 5 bases, 5 bases remained unmatched. Germline V gives CDR1 SGDLS, CDR2 YYNGEE. This CDR3 is 16 amino acids long. This CDR3 is CASSVAPTGGNEKLFF. The CDR3 coding sequence is TGTGCCAGCAGCGTAGCGCCGACAGGGGGGAATGAAAAACTGTTTTTT.

V usage is TRBV6-1 and J usage is TRBJ1-5; 9 nucleotides match TRBD1. J gave up 1 base and V 4 bases, and 5 bases lay outside the gene matches. From germline, CDR1 is MNHNS and CDR2 SASEGT. The CDR3 extends over 16 amino acids. CDR3 in DNA: TGTGCCAGCAGTGGGAGAGGACAGGGGAGCAATCAGCCCCAGCATTTT. Protein product: CASSGRGQGSNQPQHF.

The chain links TRBV25-1 to TRBJ2-3, with 8 bases that match TRBD1. Germline lookup yields CDR1 MGHDK and CDR2 SYGVNS. The CDR3 has 15 residues. The trim removed 1 base at V and 4 bases at J, leaving 4 bases unmatched. The CDR3 is CASSESRGLSDTQYF. The CDR3 nucleotides read TGTGCCAGCAGTGAATCCAGGGGGCTCTCAGATACGCAGTATTTT.

This clone has a single count. This chain uses TRBV6-5 with TRBJ2-2; 7 bases align to TRBD2. Trimming removed 8 bases from V and 6 bases from J; junction bases left unmatched: 12. The CDR3 extends over 15 amino acids. Germline V lookup: CDR1 MNHEY, CDR2 SVGAGI. In DNA form, the CDR3 reads TGTGCCAGCGGGGTTCGCGGGGGTTTGGCCGGGGAGCTGTTTTTT. It codes for CASGVRGGLAGELFF.